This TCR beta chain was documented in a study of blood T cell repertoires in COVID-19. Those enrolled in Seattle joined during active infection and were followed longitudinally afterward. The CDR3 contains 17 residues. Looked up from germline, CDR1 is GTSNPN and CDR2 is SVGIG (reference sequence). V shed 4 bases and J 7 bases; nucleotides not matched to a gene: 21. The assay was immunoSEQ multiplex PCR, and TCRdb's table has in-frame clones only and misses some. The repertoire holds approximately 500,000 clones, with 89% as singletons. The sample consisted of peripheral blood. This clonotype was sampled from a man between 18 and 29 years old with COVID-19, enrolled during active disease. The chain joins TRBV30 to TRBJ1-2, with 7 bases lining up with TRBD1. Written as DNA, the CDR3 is TGTGCCTGGATTTCTCCCCGAGGGCAGGGGGGATATGGTGGCTACACCTTC. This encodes CAWISPRGQGGYGGYTF.